Presented here are 9 T cell receptor beta chains from one specimen sequenced in a study of identical twins. TCRdb re-called the 5' RACE reads through MiXCR, storing one row per CDR3 protein. The repertoire holds about 530,000 distinct CDR3 sequences, with approximately 20% as singletons. This same sample was also part of a study on yellow fever vaccine responses in identical twins.

The specimen sequenced was CD4+ T cells sorted from blood. Receptor source: a young woman in good health.

This clonotype has more than one count but fewer than ten. V is TRBV6-5 and J is TRBJ2-7; possibly TRBD2 for D (5 bases). V shed 3 bases and J shed 6 bases, with 12 bases lying between them. Per the germline V gene, CDR1 is MNHEY and CDR2 is SVGAGI. The CDR3 runs to 13 residues. CDR3 sequence reads: CASSYRTAGEQYF. The DNA of the CDR3 is TGTGCCAGCAGTTATAGGACTGCTGGCGAGCAGTACTTC.

This chain connects TRBV4-1 to TRBJ2-7, with D tentatively TRBD2 (6 bases). The germline gives CDR1 MGHRA, CDR2 YSYEKL. Trimming took off 1 base at V and 2 bases at J, with 18 bases between the two ends. The CDR3 runs to 17 residues. CDR3 DNA: TGCGCCAGCAGCCAAGCCTCCGGAGGGACGTCTACCTACGAGCAGTACTTC. This translates into CASSQASGGTSTYEQYF.

This chain links TRBV6-1 with TRBJ2-1; 8 bases align to TRBD2. CDR1 is MNHNS and CDR2 is SASEGT in the germline V gene. The CDR3 is 15 residues long. The J segment lost 0 bases and the V segment lost 6 bases, leaving 4 bases of the junction unmatched. DNA for the CDR3: TGTGCCAGCAGAATAGCGGGGCGCTCCTACAATGAGCAGTTCTTC. It specifies CASRIAGRSYNEQFF.

The J gene is TRBJ2-1, the V gene TRBV10-3; no definite D call. CDR1 and CDR2 (germline): ENHRY, SYGVKD. The germline V and J ends were trimmed by 1 base and 9 bases, with 10 bases remaining between them. The CDR3 spans 13 residues. The CDR3 DNA is TGTGCCATCAGTGAGTACGAGGAAAGTGAGCAGTTCTTC. It encodes CAISEYEESEQFF.

The CDR3 region has the DNA TGTGCCAGCAGCTTAGATCTAGCGGGAGGCCCCCAACCGTTCTTC. Translated: CASSLDLAGGPQPFF. The V and J genes are TRBV7-8 and TRBJ2-1, with 11 bases identical to TRBD2. The J segment lost 15 bases and the V segment lost 1 base, leaving 11 bases of the junction unmatched. There are 15 residues in the CDR3. Per the germline V gene, CDR1 is SGHVS and CDR2 is FQNEAQ.

This clonotype was counted between two and nine times. V usage is TRBV20-1 and J usage is TRBJ2-3; 8 bases map to TRBD2. Germline CDR1 reads DFQATT; CDR2 reads SNEGSKA (reference sequence). The CDR3 contains 15 residues. V lost 6 bases, J lost 4 bases, and 12 bases stayed unmatched. CDR3 sequence reads: CSATSFGLAADTQYF. The DNA for the CDR3 is TGCAGTGCAACCTCTTTTGGACTAGCCGCAGATACGCAGTATTTT.

This clonotype has more than one count but fewer than ten. The chain employs TRBV18 and TRBJ2-7, with 7 bases aligning to TRBD1. Germline-derived CDR1 and CDR2 are KGHSH and LQKENI. The junction had 5 bases not matched to a gene; V was cut back by 3 bases and J by 0 bases. CDR3 size: 15 residues. The CDR3 sequence: CASSPGQQNSYEQYV. CDR3 sequence (DNA): TGTGCCAGCTCACCGGGACAGCAGAACTCCTACGAGCAGTACGTC.

This chain uses TRBV15 with TRBJ2-2; no clear D gene. V was pared by 8 bases and J by 0 bases, with 10 bases between. The CDR3 totals 14 residues. CDR1 and CDR2 (germline): LNHNV, YYDKDF (reference sequence). CDR3 coding DNA: TGTGCCACCTCAGACGTAGCGAACACCGGGGAGCTGTTTTTT. Protein product: CATSDVANTGELFF. The full variable domain, rest sourced from reference TRBV15 and TRBJ2-2, is DAMVIQNPRYQVTQFGKPVTLSCSQTLNHNVMYWYQQKSSQAPKLLFHYYDKDFNNEADTPDNFQSRRPNTSFCFLDIRSPGLGDTAMYLCATSDVANTGELFFGEGSRLTVL.

Comment on this clonotype: No conserved phenylalanine or tryptophan ends this CDR3, so it is likely a read error. The limits of the CDR3 on the DNA are not certain, so only TCRdb's listed CDR3 is given. V usage is TRBV12-3 or TRBV12-4 and J usage is TRBJ2-1; the DNA was not compared with TRBD1, the D call given in the table. The CDR3 is 12 amino acids long, termini counted. The CDR3 reads CASSLGPQGQSV.